Each of the 19 T cell receptor beta chains below was sequenced from the same sample in a study of persistence of HIV-infected CD4 T cells. Their antigens remain unidentified. Sequencing used immunoSEQ version 4 in survey mode. The data were produced by immunoSEQ multiplex PCR, yet TCRdb's version contains in-frame clones alone and is incomplete. The sample includes just over 40,000 clones, roughly 74% of them seen just once. The stimulus was an HIV-1 Gag 15-mer peptide pool, around 1.1 ug/peptide/mL. Sorted nonresponding memory CD4+ T cells were CD40L-negative, CD69-negative, CD45RO-high. The source was CD4+ T cells sorted from PBMCs after roughly 17-hour stimulation, collected from a patient who received antiretroviral therapy. Receptor source: an adult man with HIV who was CMV-seropositive.

The V and J genes are TRBV3-1 (or the pseudogene TRBV3-2) and TRBJ1-2; TRBD1 matches 9 bases. Germline CDR1 is LGHDT and CDR2 is YNNKEL (reference sequence). V dropped 1 base and J dropped 3; count of bases not matched to a gene: 3. This CDR3 comprises 15 residues. CDR3 DNA: TGTGCCAGCAGCCAAGCGACAGGGGGATACTATGGCTACACCTTC. Translated: CASSQATGGYYGYTF.

The chain joins TRBV10-3 to TRBJ2-6, with D perhaps TRBD2 (6 bases). Germline CDR1 ENHRY, CDR2 SYGVKD. The CDR3 is 17 amino acids. Trimming left V 6 bases short and J 0 bases short, with 15 bases between. Here the CDR3 reads CAIRETVGSSGANVLTF. CDR3 sequence (DNA): TGTGCCATCAGGGAGACAGTCGGGAGCTCTGGGGCCAACGTCCTGACTTTC.

This chain joins TRBV4-2 and TRBJ1-5; D uncertain. CDR3 size: 14 residues. V lost 0 bases to trimming and J lost 0 bases, with 3 bases between them. Germline CDR1 reads LGHNA; CDR2 reads YNFKEQ. CDR3 amino acids: CASSQDLSNQPQHF. CDR3 in DNA: TGTGCCAGCAGCCAAGACCTTAGCAATCAGCCCCAGCATTTT.

This chain uses TRBV30 with TRBJ1-1, with D uncertain. CDR1 is GTSNPN and CDR2 is SVGIG in the germline V gene (reference sequence). The CDR3 totals 11 residues. V lost 5 bases and J lost 0, with 4 bases in between. CDR3 in amino acids: CAWALNTEAFF. The CDR3 DNA sequence: TGTGCCTGGGCATTGAACACTGAAGCTTTCTTT.

CDR3 protein: CAFRQGNQPQHF. For the CDR3, the DNA is TGTGCCTTCCGACAGGGTAATCAGCCCCAGCATTTT. The J gene is TRBJ1-5, the V gene TRBV30; TRBD1 aligns across 7 bases. J lost 4 bases, V lost 7 bases, and 4 bases had no gene match. Germline values: CDR1 GTSNPN, CDR2 SVGIG (reference sequence). The CDR3 runs to 12 residues.

The rearrangement uses TRBV9 and TRBJ1-4; D perhaps matches TRBD1 (6 bases). Germline V CDR1 and CDR2: SGDLS, YYNGEE. This CDR3 region has 15 residues. Trimming cost V 6 bases and J 0 bases, with 12 bases left between them. The CDR3 spells CASNAGVATNEKLFF. The CDR3 DNA follows: TGTGCCAGCAACGCAGGGGTCGCAACTAATGAAAAACTGTTTTTT.

The rearrangement uses TRBV29-1 and TRBJ2-2; 7 bases agree with TRBD1. The CDR3 length is 15 residues. CDR1 is SQVTM, CDR2 ANQGSEA, per germline. Germline trimming cut 4 bases from V and 7 bases from J; bases unmatched to any gene: 12. CDR3 coding DNA: TGCAGCGTTGGAAGTAGGAGACAGGGTAACGGGGAGCTGTTTTTT. Translating it yields CSVGSRRQGNGELFF.

The rearrangement uses TRBV4-3 and TRBJ2-3; TRBD2 agrees at 11 bases. The CDR3 covers 16 residues. J gave up 5 bases and V 3 bases, and 7 bases lay outside the gene matches. Per germline, CDR1 LGHNA and CDR2 YSLEER. CDR3 amino acids: CASSQGLAEGGDTQYF. The CDR3 DNA follows: TGCGCCAGCAGCCAGGGACTAGCGGAGGGGGGAGATACGCAGTATTTT.

This clone was counted a single time. The chain joins TRBV24-1 to TRBJ2-2, with 10 positions matching TRBD2. The ends lost 3 bases at V and 4 bases at J; junction bases unmatched: 10. Germline V gene sequence: CDR1 KGHDR, CDR2 SFDVKD. This CDR3 has 18 residues. In nucleotides, the CDR3 is TGTGCCACCAGTGATCCGACCACTAGCGGGGTTGGCACCGGGGAGCTGTTTTTT. This gives the protein CATSDPTTSGVGTGELFF.

The V and J genes are TRBV29-1 and TRBJ1-1, with 7 bases lining up with TRBD1. The germline V gene has CDR1 SQVTM and CDR2 ANQGSEA. The V gene end was trimmed by 6 bases and the J gene end by 0 bases; junction bases not matched to a gene: 4. This CDR3 has 13 amino acids. Written as DNA, the CDR3 is TGCAGCGTCCGACAGGGTCTGAACACTGAAGCTTTCTTT. It translates to CSVRQGLNTEAFF.

The chain links TRBV7-8 to TRBJ2-1, with 10 nucleotides matching TRBD1. Per the germline V gene, CDR1 is SGHVS and CDR2 is FQNEAQ. After removal of 3 bases from V and 9 bases from J, the junction contained 14 bases not matched to a gene. This CDR3 region has 17 residues. The CDR3 spells CASSFRARTGGPGEQFF. In nucleotides, the CDR3 is TGTGCCAGCAGCTTTCGGGCGCGGACAGGGGGTCCGGGTGAGCAGTTCTTC.

The chain recombines TRBV5-6 with TRBJ2-3; D unresolved. Germline V gives CDR1 SGHDT, CDR2 YYEEEE. The V end was cut by 2 bases, the J end by 0 bases, with 10 bases between. The CDR3 extends over 15 amino acids. CDR3 protein: CASSFRRPSTDTQYF. The DNA of the CDR3 is TGTGCCAGCAGCTTCAGACGTCCAAGCACAGATACGCAGTATTTT.

By frequency in the sample, this clone is medium-sized (0.01 to 0.1%). V gene TRBV5-1 combines with J gene TRBJ2-6, with D tentatively TRBD1 (6 bases). Germline loops: CDR1 SGHRS, CDR2 YFSETQ. The CDR3 loop spans 20 amino acids. V gave up 2 bases and J gave up 0 bases, with 21 bases separating them. CDR3 loop: CASSFSVSNRESSGANVLTF. The CDR3 coding sequence is TGCGCCAGCAGCTTTAGTGTGTCGAACAGGGAGAGCTCTGGGGCCAACGTCCTGACTTTC.

This clone has more than one count but fewer than ten. The chain uses TRBV5-6 and TRBJ2-6; D unclear. Trimming took off 0 bases at V and 0 bases at J, with 7 bases between the two ends. The CDR3 is made up of 16 amino acids. The germline V gene encodes CDR1 SGHDT and CDR2 YYEEEE. In DNA, the CDR3 is TGTGCCAGCAGCTTGGCCCCGGGCTCTGGGGCCAACGTCCTGACTTTC. Protein: CASSLAPGSGANVLTF.

The CDR3 DNA follows: TGCGCCAGCAGCCAATTTTTGGCGGACAATGAGCAGTTCTTC. Its protein product is CASSQFLADNEQFF. V is TRBV4-3 and J is TRBJ2-1; D is uncertain. Trimming shortened V by 2 bases and J by 5 bases, and 10 bases separated the two germline ends. Germline CDR1 and CDR2: LGHNA and YSLEER. The CDR3 contains 14 residues.

This clone appeared once. The rearrangement uses TRBV2 and TRBJ1-2; 7 nucleotides line up with TRBD1. J lost 3 bases, V lost 0 bases, and 7 bases had no gene match. The germline gives CDR1 SNHLY, CDR2 FYNNEI. The CDR3 is 16 residues long. In DNA form, the CDR3 reads TGTGCCAGCAGTGAAGCGCAAGGGGGCAATGACTATGGCTACACCTTC. Translation: CASSEAQGGNDYGYTF.

The chain joins TRBV29-1 to TRBJ1-2; D uncertain. This CDR3 is 13 amino acids long. V was cut by 1 base and J by 0 bases, with 6 bases left in between. Germline-derived CDR1 and CDR2 are SQVTM and ANQGSEA. This CDR3 is CSVEATANYGYTF. The DNA for the CDR3 is TGCAGCGTTGAAGCCACAGCTAACTATGGCTACACCTTC.

The J gene is TRBJ2-2, the V gene TRBV30; D remains ambiguous. The ends were cut back, 2 bases at V and 4 bases at J, with 8 bases in the middle. CDR1 is GTSNPN and CDR2 is SVGIG in the germline V gene (reference sequence). The CDR3 sequence is 13 residues long. The DNA of the CDR3 is TGTGCCTGGAGTAAGAGTTCCACCGGGGAGCTGTTTTTT. This gives the protein CAWSKSSTGELFF.

The chain joins TRBV5-6 to TRBJ1-1, with 9 bases matching TRBD1. With 5 bases clipped from V and 0 bases from J, the junction kept 5 bases outside the gene matches. The CDR3 extends over 15 amino acids. Germline CDR1 and CDR2: SGHDT and YYEEEE. In DNA form, the CDR3 reads TGTGCCAGCAGTTACAGGGGGCTCCTGAACACTGAAGCTTTCTTT. Protein sequence: CASSYRGLLNTEAFF.